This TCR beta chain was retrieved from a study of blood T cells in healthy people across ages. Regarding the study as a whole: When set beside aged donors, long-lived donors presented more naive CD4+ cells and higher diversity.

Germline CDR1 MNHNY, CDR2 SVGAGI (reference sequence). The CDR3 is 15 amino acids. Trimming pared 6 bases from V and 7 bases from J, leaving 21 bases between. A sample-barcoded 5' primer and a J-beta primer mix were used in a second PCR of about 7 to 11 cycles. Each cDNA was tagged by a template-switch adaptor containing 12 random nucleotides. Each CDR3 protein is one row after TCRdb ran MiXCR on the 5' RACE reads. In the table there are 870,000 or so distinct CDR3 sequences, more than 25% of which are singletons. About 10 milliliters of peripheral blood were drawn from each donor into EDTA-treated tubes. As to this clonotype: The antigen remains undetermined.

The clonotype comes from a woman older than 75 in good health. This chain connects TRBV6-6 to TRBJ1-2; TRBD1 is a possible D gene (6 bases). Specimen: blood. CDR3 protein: CASSRHIQGDCGYTF. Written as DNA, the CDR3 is TGTGCCAGCAGCCGCCATATACAGGGAGACTGTGGCTACACCTTC.